The 28 T cell receptor beta chains in this list originate from one sample, sequenced in a study of blood T cell repertoires in COVID-19. Clones were read by immunoSEQ multiplex PCR, and TCRdb kept only the in-frame ones, dropping some. Among approximately 300,000 clones, about 84% were seen once, and the ten largest hold approximately 1.5%. The sequenced material came from peripheral blood. The origin of the receptors is a woman between 50 and 59 years old with acute or convalescent COVID-19.

The rearrangement joins TRBV4-1 to TRBJ2-7; 14 nucleotides agree with TRBD2. The CDR3 loop spans 13 amino acids. J gave up 7 bases and V 9 bases, and 5 bases lay outside the gene matches. Germline V gene data show CDR1 as MGHRA and CDR2 as YSYEKL. This CDR3 reads CASGTSGRQEQYF. The CDR3 nucleotides read TGCGCCAGTGGGACTAGCGGGAGACAGGAGCAGTACTTC.

The J gene is TRBJ1-2, the V gene TRBV28; D is undetermined. Germline V gene data show CDR1 as MDHEN and CDR2 as SYDVKM. This CDR3 is built from 13 residues. The germline V and J ends were trimmed by 1 base and 2 bases, with 5 bases remaining between them. CDR3 in amino acids: CASSLSRNYGYTF. CDR3 nucleotides: TGTGCCAGCAGTTTATCCCGGAACTATGGCTACACCTTC.

This chain links TRBV9 with TRBJ2-1, with D possibly TRBD1 on 5 matching bases. The germline gives CDR1 SGDLS, CDR2 YYNGEE. The CDR3 has 14 residues. With 2 bases removed from V and 8 bases from J, the gap between germline ends came to 14 bases. The CDR3 spells CASSVLGAVDEQFF. For the CDR3, the DNA is TGTGCCAGCAGCGTTCTAGGGGCGGTCGATGAGCAGTTCTTC. The full variable domain, rest sourced from reference TRBV9 and TRBJ2-1, is DSGVTQTPKHLITATGQRVTLRCSPRSGDLSVYWYQQSLDQGLQFLIQYYNGEERAKGNILERFSAQQFPDLHSELNLSSLELGDSALYFCASSVLGAVDEQFFGPGTRLTVL.

V is TRBV27 and J is TRBJ2-7; TRBD1 matches at 7 bases. Germline-derived CDR1 and CDR2 are MNHEY and SMNVEV (reference sequence). The CDR3 consists of 14 residues. The V gene end was trimmed by 5 bases and the J gene end by 2 bases; junction bases not matched to a gene: 6. The CDR3 is CASSPGDSTYEQYF. DNA for the CDR3: TGTGCCAGCAGTCCTGGGGACAGTACCTACGAGCAGTACTTC.

The V gene is TRBV7-3, the J gene TRBJ1-1; possible D gene TRBD1, 5 bases. CDR3 length equals 13 residues. Per the germline V gene, CDR1 is SGHTA and CDR2 is FQGTGA. V was pared by 4 bases and J by 4 bases, with 10 bases between. The CDR3 here is CASSYTGFTEAFF. CDR3 in DNA: TGTGCCAGCAGCTACACAGGTTTCACTGAAGCTTTCTTT.

The J gene is TRBJ2-7, the V gene TRBV7-6; possibly TRBD2 for D (5 bases). CDR1 and CDR2 (germline): SGHVS, FNYEAQ. This CDR3 has 15 amino acids. The V gene lost 5 bases and the J gene lost 5 bases, with 19 bases spanning the gap. The CDR3, as DNA: TGTGCCAGCAGCCCTCGCGATAGGACCGGGGACGAGCAGTACTTC. This encodes CASSPRDRTGDEQYF.

The rearrangement uses TRBV9 and TRBJ2-5, with 10 bases aligning to TRBD2. This CDR3 is built from 15 residues. Germline assignment: CDR1 SGDLS and CDR2 YYNGEE. Germline trimming cut 0 bases from V and 5 bases from J; bases unmatched to any gene: 4. CDR3 nucleotides: TGTGCCAGCAGCGTAGAATCGACTAGCGGGGAGACCCAGTACTTC. Its protein is CASSVESTSGETQYF.

This chain joins TRBV19 and TRBJ1-4; the match to TRBD1 covers 8 bases. The V gene end was trimmed by 6 bases and the J gene end by 6 bases; junction bases not matched to a gene: 6. CDR1 is LNHDA and CDR2 is SQIVND in the germline V gene (reference sequence). The CDR3 loop spans 14 amino acids. This chain's CDR3 is CASSTTGEHEKLFF. The CDR3, as DNA: TGTGCCAGTAGCACGACAGGGGAACATGAAAAACTGTTTTTT.

V usage is TRBV5-1 and J usage is TRBJ2-6; a weak D match, TRBD1 (5 bases). This CDR3 spans 15 amino acids. V dropped 3 bases and J dropped 1 base, with 8 bases sitting between them. Germline loops: CDR1 SGHRS, CDR2 YFSETQ. DNA for the CDR3: TGCGCCAGCAGCTCGGACAAATCTGGGGCCAACGTCCTGACTTTC. Protein sequence: CASSSDKSGANVLTF. The entire variable domain, with the rest obtained from reference TRBV5-1 and TRBJ2-6, is as follows: KAGVTQTPRYLIKTRGQQVTLSCSPISGHRSVSWYQQTPGQGLQFLFEYFSETQRNKGNFPGRFSGRQFSNSRSEMNVSTLELGDSALYLCASSSDKSGANVLTFGAGSRLTVL.

The chain has TRBV5-5 and TRBJ2-7; 7 positions agree with TRBD1. The J segment lost 0 bases and the V segment lost 2 bases, leaving 11 bases of the junction unmatched. This CDR3 is 17 amino acids long. Germline V gene sequence: CDR1 SGHKS, CDR2 YYEKEE (reference sequence). The CDR3 nucleotides read TGTGCCAGCAGCTTCAGAGGGGGCGGCTCGTTCTCCTACGAGCAGTACTTC. Protein product: CASSFRGGGSFSYEQYF.

This sequence joins TRBV12-5 and TRBJ2-3, with D possibly being TRBD1 (6 bases). The CDR3 covers 16 residues. Germline lookup yields CDR1 LGHNT and CDR2 FRNRAP. Trimming stripped 1 base from V and 6 bases from J, with 17 bases between. DNA for the CDR3: TGTGCTAGTGGTTTGGGACTTGTGGGGGCAGGGGATACGCAGTATTTT. Translated: CASGLGLVGAGDTQYF.

This clone was picked up one time. This rearrangement joins TRBV28 to TRBJ2-7, with 7 bases matching TRBD2. Germline-derived CDR1 and CDR2 are MDHEN and SYDVKM. Unmatched junction bases numbered 25, after V lost 5 bases and J lost 6 bases. The CDR3 has 19 residues. The CDR3 region is CASSPHPGSAGAGEGEQYF. The CDR3 nucleotides are TGTGCCAGCAGTCCCCACCCTGGGTCGGCGGGAGCAGGTGAAGGCGAGCAGTACTTC.

The gene calls are TRBV18 and TRBJ1-1; D gene uncertain. Germline V gene data show CDR1 as KGHSH and CDR2 as LQKENI. V was clipped by 3 bases and J by 3 bases, with 8 bases between them. The CDR3 spans 13 residues. For the CDR3, the DNA is TGTGCCAGCTCACCTGGGAGCTACACTGAAGCTTTCTTT. This gives the protein CASSPGSYTEAFF.

V and J are TRBV9 and TRBJ1-2, with 7 nucleotides matching TRBD1. The V gene end was trimmed by 3 bases and the J gene end by 3 bases; junction bases not matched to a gene: 5. The CDR3 has 14 amino acids. In germline, CDR1 is SGDLS, CDR2 YYNGEE. Here the CDR3 reads CASSAGQRYYGYTF. The CDR3 DNA is TGTGCCAGCAGCGCGGGACAGAGATACTATGGCTACACCTTC.

This clone has a handful of counts. This chain joins TRBV29-1 and TRBJ1-2, with 8 bases fitting TRBD1. With V trimmed by 7 bases and J by 6 bases, 7 bases remained unmatched. The germline V gene encodes CDR1 SQVTM and CDR2 ANQGSEA. The CDR3 covers 12 residues. The CDR3 sequence is CSGLRGRDGYTF. CDR3 DNA sequence: TGCAGCGGGCTCAGGGGGCGCGATGGCTACACCTTC.

The V and J genes are TRBV7-2 and TRBJ2-7; 8 bases match TRBD1. V shed 5 bases and J 2 bases; nucleotides not matched to a gene: 8. The CDR3 is 15 residues long. The germline V gene has CDR1 SGHTA and CDR2 FQGNSA. The CDR3 loop reads CASSPRQGAPYEQYF. The DNA of the CDR3 is TGTGCCAGCAGCCCCCGGCAGGGGGCCCCCTACGAGCAGTACTTC.

The V call is TRBV28, the J call TRBJ2-1; TRBD2 matches at 15 bases. V gave up 5 bases and J gave up 7 bases; unmatched junction bases: 30. Germline-derived CDR1 and CDR2 are MDHEN and SYDVKM. The CDR3 covers 24 residues. CDR3 sequence reads: CASSPLKGPLLAGLAGGSRNEQFF. The CDR3 DNA reads as TGTGCCAGCAGTCCACTCAAGGGTCCCCTCCTTGCGGGACTAGCGGGAGGCTCCCGGAATGAGCAGTTCTTC.

The rearrangement joins TRBV29-1 to TRBJ1-1, with D uncertain. CDR3 length: 10 residues. Trimming removed 5 bases at V and 3 bases at J, with 4 bases between. Germline CDR1 SQVTM, CDR2 ANQGSEA. The CDR3 DNA reads TGCAGCGTTCGGGACACTGAAGCTTTCTTT. Protein: CSVRDTEAFF.

J is TRBJ2-1 and V is TRBV7-9; 7 nucleotides align to TRBD2. Germline V gives CDR1 SEHNR, CDR2 FQNEAQ (reference sequence). CDR3 length equals 14 residues. J lost 6 bases, V lost 3 bases, and 5 bases had no gene match. CDR3 protein: CASSFHTSANEQFF. The CDR3 DNA reads TGTGCCAGCAGCTTCCACACTAGCGCCAATGAGCAGTTCTTC. The variable domain in full, completed from reference TRBV7-9 and TRBJ2-1, reads DTGVSQNPRHKITKRGQNVTFRCDPISEHNRLYWYRQTLGQGPEFLTYFQNEAQLEKSRLLSDRFSAERPKGSFSTLEIQRTEQGDSAMYLCASSFHTSANEQFFGPGTRLTVL.

With regard to this clone: Within the sample, other DNA sequences also encode this same CDR3. The chain carries TRBV5-4 and TRBJ2-2, with D hard to call. Germline V gene sequence: CDR1 SGHNT, CDR2 YYREEE (reference sequence). Trimming removed 1 base at V and 0 bases at J, with 7 bases between. CDR3 size: 15 residues. CDR3 residues: CASSLRLANTGELFF. In nucleotides, the CDR3 is TGTGCCAGCAGCTTGAGACTTGCGAACACCGGGGAGCTGTTTTTT.

The chain is built from TRBV27 and TRBJ2-1; a possible D gene is TRBD1 (5 bases). Trimming took 3 bases from V and 3 from J, leaving 12 bases between them. The CDR3 totals 15 residues. The V gene's germline CDR1 is MNHEY and CDR2 SMNVEV (reference sequence). The CDR3 DNA is TGTGCCAGCAGTTTTGGGGCTCTCCGCTACAATGAGCAGTTCTTC. Its protein is CASSFGALRYNEQFF.

V gene TRBV6-5 combines with J gene TRBJ2-7; D remains unclear. The CDR3 is 12 residues long. The germline gives CDR1 MNHEY, CDR2 SVGAGI. Trimming cost V 6 bases and J 4 bases, with 10 bases left between them. CDR3 bases: TGTGCCAGCAGCGAGCTCTCTTACGAGCAGTACTTC. Amino acid sequence: CASSELSYEQYF.

V and J are TRBV14 and TRBJ1-2, with D tentatively TRBD1 (5 bases). The CDR3 totals 15 residues. Trimming left V 3 bases short and J 7 bases short, with 18 bases between. Per germline, CDR1 SGHDN and CDR2 FVKESK. This chain's CDR3 is CASSHSRQTLRGYTF. CDR3 bases: TGTGCCAGCAGCCACTCAAGACAGACTTTGCGTGGCTACACCTTC.

The gene calls are TRBV5-1 and TRBJ2-5; no definite D call. This CDR3 has 11 amino acids. V was trimmed by 2 bases and J by 5 bases, leaving 4 bases between them. Looked up from germline, CDR1 is SGHRS and CDR2 is YFSETQ. This chain's CDR3 is CASSFEETQYF. The CDR3 DNA follows: TGCGCCAGCAGCTTTGAGGAGACCCAGTACTTC. Filled out from reference TRBV5-1 and TRBJ2-5, the complete variable domain reads KAGVTQTPRYLIKTRGQQVTLSCSPISGHRSVSWYQQTPGQGLQFLFEYFSETQRNKGNFPGRFSGRQFSNSRSEMNVSTLELGDSALYLCASSFEETQYFGPGTRLLVL.

The chain has TRBV7-2 and TRBJ2-2; D ambiguous. Germline loops: CDR1 SGHTA, CDR2 FQGNSA. The CDR3 is 14 amino acids. Trimming removed 1 base from V and 7 bases from J, with 10 bases in between. CDR3 sequence: CASSLGGSGGELFF. The CDR3 coding sequence is TGTGCCAGCAGCTTAGGCGGAAGTGGCGGGGAGCTGTTTTTT.

This chain links TRBV4-2 with TRBJ2-7; 7 bases agree with TRBD1. The CDR3 is 16 residues long. Germline V gives CDR1 LGHNA, CDR2 YNFKEQ. The junction had 7 bases not matched to a gene; V was cut back by 2 bases and J by 0 bases. The CDR3 region is CASSQSNRDSSYEQYF. As DNA, the CDR3 is TGTGCCAGCAGCCAATCTAATAGGGACAGCTCCTACGAGCAGTACTTC.

The J gene is TRBJ2-7, the V gene TRBV28, with 7 bases fitting TRBD1. The CDR3 contains 14 residues. V lost 8 bases and J lost 4; bases outside the gene matches: 11. Germline V gene sequence: CDR1 MDHEN, CDR2 SYDVKM. CDR3 residues: CASFPPGGSYEQYF. CDR3 nucleotides: TGTGCCAGCTTTCCACCAGGGGGTAGTTACGAGCAGTACTTC.

This rearrangement joins TRBV5-6 to TRBJ2-3, with a possible D match to TRBD2 (6 bases). The CDR3 is made up of 14 amino acids. V shed 2 bases and J shed 4 bases, with 11 bases lying between them. Looked up from germline, CDR1 is SGHDT and CDR2 is YYEEEE. The CDR3: CASSFGTGADTQYF. CDR3 coding DNA: TGTGCCAGCAGCTTTGGGACTGGGGCAGATACGCAGTATTTT.